This note documents a single TCR beta chain sequence. What it binds is not known. The data are from a study of T cell responses to AZD1222 COVID-19 vaccine. Findings of the study overall: Clonal diversity may have been underestimated, and the donors were mostly white British, with more females than males.

TCRdb keeps only in-frame clones here, not all; method: immunoSEQ multiplex PCR. The table shows some 130,000 clones, with roughly 88% occurring only once. This CDR3 region has 15 residues. CDR1 SQVTM and CDR2 ANQGSEA come from the germline V gene. V lost 1 base to trimming and J lost 0 bases, with 13 bases between them. The material sequenced was peripheral blood, taken 28 days after the second AZD1222 dose. The TCR sequence derives from an adult who received the AZD1222 COVID-19 vaccine. This chain connects TRBV29-1 to TRBJ2-7; D might be TRBD2 (6 bases). The chain's CDR3 is CSVEVSGGSSYEQYF. The CDR3 nucleotides read TGCAGCGTTGAAGTCTCTGGGGGGAGCTCCTACGAGCAGTACTTC.